This T cell receptor (beta chain) was retrieved from a study of beta chain features in type 1 diabetes. Investigators reverse transcribed all isolated RNA, so they sequenced expressed TCRB transcripts. Here immunoSEQ multiplex PCR was the method, and the copy in TCRdb shows in-frame clones only, minus some. Here the sample spans a few hundred thousand clones, about 11% being singletons. Sorting produced populations that all topped 98% purity. This clone appeared a few times. This CDR3 comprises 12 residues. The chain employs TRBV21-1 and TRBJ2-1. TRBV21-1 is shown as a pseudogene. Specimen: central memory CD4+ T cells from blood. The clonotype originates from a man aged 18 to 30 in good health. The CDR3 protein is CAKPGRYNEQFF. The CDR3 nucleotides read TGTGCCAAACCGGGACGGTACAATGAGCAGTTCTTC.